These 29 T cell receptor beta chains originate from one sample sequenced in a study of response to subunit inactivated influenza vaccine. TCRdb re-called the RT-PCR reads through MiXCR, storing one row per CDR3 protein. This table has under 950,000 distinct CDR3 sequences, over 20% appearing once. This specimen was PBMCs from blood, taken about 5 days after vaccination. Receptors originate from a man aged 45-60 years who received an inactivated influenza vaccine.

On this clonotype itself: A clone one base away is much larger, so this may be a read error. V is TRBV7-6 and J is TRBJ2-1; 8 nucleotides match TRBD1. V lost 6 bases to trimming and J lost 7 bases; unmatched junction nucleotides: 5. This CDR3 comprises 13 residues. CDR1 is SGHVS, CDR2 FNYEAQ, per germline. CDR3 nucleotides: TGTGCCAGCAGTCGACAGGGGTGGAATGAGCAGTTCTTC. It encodes CASSRQGWNEQFF.

The chain has TRBV5-1 and TRBJ2-7, with 9 nucleotides matching TRBD1. CDR1 is SGHRS, CDR2 YFSETQ, per germline. Unmatched junction bases numbered 8, after V lost 4 bases and J lost 3 bases. The length of the CDR3 is 15 residues. CDR3 in amino acids: CASSQTGTGYYEQYF. CDR3 DNA: TGCGCCAGCAGCCAGACGGGGACAGGGTACTACGAGCAGTACTTC.

The rearrangement uses TRBV9 and TRBJ2-3; D ambiguous. The V end lost 2 bases, the J end lost 1 base, and 8 bases lay between the germline ends. The germline V gene encodes CDR1 SGDLS and CDR2 YYNGEE. CDR3 length: 14 residues. The CDR3: CASSVFGGTDTQYF. The CDR3 bases are TGTGCCAGCAGCGTTTTTGGGGGCACAGATACGCAGTATTTT. Based on the CDR3 plus reference TRBV9 and TRBJ2-3, the full variable domain is DSGVTQTPKHLITATGQRVTLRCSPRSGDLSVYWYQQSLDQGLQFLIQYYNGEERAKGNILERFSAQQFPDLHSELNLSSLELGDSALYFCASSVFGGTDTQYFGPGTRLTVL.

CDR3 amino acids: CSARDPGRGYEQYF. In DNA form, the CDR3 reads TGCAGTGCTAGAGACCCGGGGAGGGGGTACGAGCAGTACTTC. The chain recombines TRBV20-1 with TRBJ2-7; the D gene is possibly TRBD2 (7 bases). Trimming removed 0 bases at V and 4 bases at J, with 13 bases between. The V gene's germline CDR1 is DFQATT and CDR2 SNEGSKA (reference sequence). This CDR3 has 14 residues.

V usage is TRBV20-1 and J usage is TRBJ1-2; 12 bases map to TRBD1. The CDR3 covers 16 residues. CDR1 and CDR2 (germline): DFQATT, SNEGSKA (reference sequence). Unmatched junction bases numbered 9, after V lost 3 bases and J lost 4 bases. Here the CDR3 reads CSARDGTGGAGYGYTF. The CDR3, as DNA: TGCAGTGCTAGGGATGGGACAGGGGGCGCCGGCTATGGCTACACCTTC.

This clonotype was recorded many times. The DNA of the CDR3 is TGCAGTGCTAGCGGGGCTAGCGGGGACGGATGGACGCAGTATTTT. Translation: CSASGASGDGWTQYF. V usage is TRBV20-1 and J usage is TRBJ2-3, with TRBD2 matching over 9 bases. CDR1 and CDR2 from the germline V gene are DFQATT and SNEGSKA (reference sequence). V lost 3 bases to trimming and J lost 9 bases; unmatched junction nucleotides: 13. The CDR3 has 15 amino acids.

The chain joins TRBV5-5 to TRBJ1-2; D call uncertain. With 0 bases removed from V and 4 bases from J, the gap between germline ends came to 13 bases. Germline V gene sequence: CDR1 SGHKS, CDR2 YYEKEE (reference sequence). This CDR3 spans 15 amino acids. Here the CDR3 DNA reads TGTGCCAGCAGCTTGGAATTATCGGTGCTCTATGGCTACACCTTC. Protein product: CASSLELSVLYGYTF.

This chain uses TRBV12-3 or TRBV12-4 with TRBJ2-1; the D gene is possibly TRBD1 (6 bases). The CDR3 is 15 amino acids. The germline V and J ends were trimmed by 2 bases and 5 bases, with 13 bases remaining between them. The chain's CDR3 is CASSLFETGHNEQFF. In DNA, the CDR3 is TGTGCCAGCAGTTTATTCGAGACAGGCCACAATGAGCAGTTCTTC.

This chain uses TRBV10-1 with TRBJ1-1, with D perhaps matching TRBD1 (6 bases). Germline V gene data show CDR1 as WNHNN and CDR2 as SYGVQD (reference sequence). There are 14 residues in the CDR3. V lost 4 bases, J lost 5 bases, and 14 bases lay in between. Here the CDR3 reads CASSVEQGGTEAFF. The CDR3 nucleotides are TGCGCCAGCAGTGTTGAACAGGGTGGAACTGAAGCTTTCTTT.

The rearrangement uses TRBV6-5 and TRBJ1-2; a possible D gene is TRBD1 (6 bases). The CDR3 sequence is 15 residues long. Germline V gene data show CDR1 as MNHEY and CDR2 as SVGAGI. Trimming stripped 1 base from V and 5 bases from J, with 14 bases between. DNA for the CDR3: TGTGCCAGCAGTTACTTTCAACAGGGAACATATGGCTACACCTTC. The encoded protein is CASSYFQQGTYGYTF.

The V and J genes are TRBV30 and TRBJ2-2; TRBD1 agrees at 9 bases. The CDR3 is 16 amino acids. With V trimmed by 4 bases and J by 3 bases, 9 bases remained unmatched. Germline V gene sequence: CDR1 GTSNPN, CDR2 SVGIG (reference sequence). The CDR3 protein is CAWTRKTGGDTGELFF. In nucleotides, the CDR3 is TGTGCCTGGACCAGAAAGACAGGGGGGGACACCGGGGAGCTGTTTTTT.

Turning to this clonotype: An end of the junction does not agree with germline; a read error may underlie this. V gene TRBV7-9 combines with J gene TRBJ2-1; 11 nucleotides match TRBD2. CDR3 length: 15 amino acids. CDR1 and CDR2 from the germline V gene are SEHNR and FQNEAQ (reference sequence). CDR3 DNA: TGTGCCAGCAGCGTAGCGGGGGGGCGGAACAATGAGCAGTTCTTC. Translating it yields CASSVAGGRNNEQFF.

The chain has TRBV2 and TRBJ2-3; 8 nucleotides align to TRBD1. J was trimmed by 0 bases and V by 8 bases; bases with no gene match: 4. From germline, CDR1 is SNHLY and CDR2 FYNNEI. The CDR3 sequence is 14 residues long. DNA for the CDR3: TGTGCCAGCCTCGGACAGGGCAGCACAGATACGCAGTATTTT. This codes for CASLGQGSTDTQYF.

V and J are TRBV20-1 and TRBJ2-3; 8 bases agree with TRBD2. V trimming: 1 base; J trimming: 2 bases; junction bases outside the gene matches: 5. The CDR3 is 15 amino acids. The germline V gene has CDR1 DFQATT and CDR2 SNEGSKA (reference sequence). Written as DNA, the CDR3 is TGCAGTGCTAGAGTAGCGGGACCTGCCACAGATACGCAGTATTTT. Amino acid sequence: CSARVAGPATDTQYF.

This clonotype was observed a few times. This chain connects TRBV20-1 to TRBJ2-5; D gene unclear. Germline assignment: CDR1 DFQATT and CDR2 SNEGSKA (reference sequence). The ends were cut back, 2 bases at V and 7 bases at J, with 8 bases in the middle. This CDR3 is 11 amino acids long. The CDR3 region has the DNA TGCAGTGCTAGACAGGCTGGGACCCAGTACTTC. Translation: CSARQAGTQYF.

This clonotype was observed once. The J gene is TRBJ1-6, the V gene TRBV6-2 or TRBV6-3; 7 bases line up with TRBD1. Germline lookup yields CDR1 MNHEY and CDR2 SVGEGT. Trimming removed 6 bases from V and 7 bases from J; junction bases left unmatched: 9. The CDR3 spans 15 residues. Here the CDR3 reads CASRSGDRVNSPLHF. CDR3 nucleotides: TGTGCCAGCAGATCCGGCGACAGGGTCAATTCACCCCTCCACTTT.

The genes are TRBV11-2 and TRBJ2-3; D ambiguous. CDR3 size: 14 residues. Per the germline V gene, CDR1 is SGHAT and CDR2 is FQNNGV. V lost 5 bases and J 2 bases, leaving 11 bases between the germline ends. The CDR3 nucleotides are TGTGCCAGCAGCACGGGCCCTCTCACAGATACGCAGTATTTT. Protein product: CASSTGPLTDTQYF.

This chain joins TRBV12-3 or TRBV12-4 and TRBJ2-7; D remains unclear. The V gene lost 5 bases and the J gene lost 2 bases, with 13 bases spanning the gap. This CDR3 is built from 14 residues. The CDR3 loop reads CASSLNGPAYEQYF. The CDR3 nucleotides read TGTGCCAGCAGTCTGAATGGGCCGGCCTACGAGCAGTACTTC.

The gene calls are TRBV27 and TRBJ2-7; TRBD1 matches at 7 bases. V gave up 2 bases and J gave up 3 bases; unmatched junction bases: 10. Germline V gives CDR1 MNHEY, CDR2 SMNVEV (reference sequence). This CDR3 is built from 16 residues. In DNA form, the CDR3 reads TGTGCCAGCAGTTTAATACTACACAGGGGTCTCTACGAGCAGTACTTC. Translated, it gives CASSLILHRGLYEQYF.

The chain recombines TRBV7-9 with TRBJ1-1, with D possibly matching TRBD1 (5 bases). Trimming removed 5 bases from V and 0 bases from J, with 16 bases in between. The CDR3 sequence is 16 residues long. Germline V lookup: CDR1 SEHNR, CDR2 FQNEAQ (reference sequence). CDR3 sequence: CASSPRRGRLNTEAFF. The CDR3 DNA is TGTGCCAGCAGCCCACGTCGGGGCAGGCTGAACACTGAAGCTTTCTTT.

Points on this clonotype: An end of the junction differs from the germline gene, which may be a read error. The chain's CDR3 is CTSSPLTGQGTYEQYF. In nucleotides, the CDR3 is TGTACCAGCAGTCCTCTGACGGGACAGGGTACCTACGAGCAGTACTTC. The chain uses TRBV2 and TRBJ2-7, with TRBD1 matching over 9 bases. The CDR3 length is 16 residues. Germline CDR1 reads SNHLY; CDR2 reads FYNNEI.

The chain carries TRBV27 and TRBJ2-3; D not resolved. Germline V gives CDR1 MNHEY, CDR2 SMNVEV (reference sequence). The CDR3 consists of 15 residues. Trimming shortened V by 2 bases and J by 3 bases, and 12 bases separated the two germline ends. CDR3 loop: CASSLSTPITDTQYF. The DNA of the CDR3 is TGTGCCAGCAGTTTAAGTACCCCTATTACAGATACGCAGTATTTT.

The chain has TRBV4-2 and TRBJ1-2; D possibly corresponds to TRBD1 (6 bases). Trimming took 0 bases from V and 5 from J, leaving 16 bases between them. CDR3 length: 16 amino acids. The germline gives CDR1 LGHNA, CDR2 YNFKEQ. The CDR3 loop is CASSQDPGSGAYGYTF. The CDR3 coding sequence is TGTGCCAGCAGCCAAGATCCTGGATCGGGGGCTTATGGCTACACCTTC.

This chain joins TRBV20-1 and TRBJ1-5; D is unresolved. From germline, CDR1 is DFQATT and CDR2 SNEGSKA (reference sequence). The CDR3 runs to 15 residues. With 5 bases removed from V and 2 bases from J, the gap between germline ends came to 16 bases. CDR3 nucleotides: TGCAGTGCTGCGCAGGCGGTATCGGGCAATCAGCCCCAGCATTTT. It translates to CSAAQAVSGNQPQHF.

The chain employs TRBV3-1 and TRBJ1-6; D perhaps matches TRBD1 (5 bases). The CDR3 is 15 residues long. V dropped 1 base and J dropped 7 bases, with 11 bases sitting between them. Germline CDR1 is LGHDT and CDR2 is YNNKEL (reference sequence). DNA for the CDR3: TGTGCCAGCAGCCAAGTTGCAGGGCGGAATTCACCCCTCCACTTT. Amino acid sequence: CASSQVAGRNSPLHF. Full variable domain (rest looked up from reference TRBV3-1 and TRBJ1-6): DTAVSQTPKYLVTQMGNDKSIKCEQNLGHDTMYWYKQDSKKFLKIMFSYNNKELIINETVPNRFSPKSPDKAHLNLHINSLELGDSAVYFCASSQVAGRNSPLHFGNGTRLTVT.

The rearrangement joins TRBV7-7 to TRBJ2-5; D could derive from TRBD1 or TRBD2 (5 bases each). This CDR3 comprises 15 residues. The germline V gene has CDR1 SSHAT and CDR2 FNYEAQ (reference sequence). V was clipped by 5 bases and J by 1 base, with 14 bases between them. The CDR3 spells CASSPGTAVQETQYF. In nucleotides, the CDR3 is TGTGCCAGCAGCCCGGGGACGGCCGTCCAAGAGACCCAGTACTTC.

This clonotype was detected a few times. The chain employs TRBV11-2 and TRBJ2-2; TRBD1 matches 9 bases. V dropped 1 base and J dropped 5; count of bases not matched to a gene: 5. This CDR3 contains 16 residues. Germline CDR1 reads SGHAT; CDR2 reads FQNNGV. CDR3 nucleotides: TGTGCCAGCAGCTTAGCGGTCGGGACAGGGACCGGGGAGCTGTTTTTT. Its protein product is CASSLAVGTGTGELFF.

This clonotype came up a few times. J is TRBJ2-1 and V is TRBV7-3, with D unclear. This CDR3 comprises 15 residues. The V gene lost 5 bases and the J gene lost 6 bases, with 17 bases spanning the gap. Germline V gene data show CDR1 as SGHTA and CDR2 as FQGTGA. In DNA form, the CDR3 reads TGTGCCAGCAGCCCTCCTGGACGTGGGTTCAATGAGCAGTTCTTC. Its protein is CASSPPGRGFNEQFF.

V gene TRBV6-2 or TRBV6-3 combines with J gene TRBJ2-7; 7 nucleotides match TRBD2. Per the germline V gene, CDR1 is MNHEY and CDR2 is SVGEGT. The CDR3 has 13 residues. V lost 6 bases, J lost 2 bases, and 4 bases stayed unmatched. The CDR3 DNA reads as TGTGCCAGCAGGTCGGGGGGAGCCTACGAGCAGTACTTC. This encodes CASRSGGAYEQYF.